The TCR beta chain described here comes from a study of Tregs in tolerant kidney transplant recipients. Concerning this clone: The antigen is unknown. Sequencing ends 3 residues short of the CDR3 end; the germline J gene provides the rest.

Recipients received nonmyeloablative bone marrow transplants from related graft donors, with transient mixed chimerism. Clones were sequenced by immunoSEQ multiplex PCR, and TCRdb holds only the in-frame ones, with some missing. The sample includes some 14,000 clones. The CDR3 spans 15 residues. The germline V gene has CDR1 SGHVS and CDR2 FNYEAQ. General study results and limits: The small number of patients limits these findings pending further validation.

The chain couples TRBV7-6 to TRBJ1-2; tentatively, D is TRBD1 (5 bases). This TCR derives from a human patient who received a combined kidney and bone marrow transplant. Certain T cells may be donor cells from the graft. Sequences were derived from CD8+ T cells from blood (PBMCs), sampled 6 months after the transplant. The part of the CDR3 DNA that was read is TGTGCCAGCAGCTTAATCGCCTGGGCAACGGGGGAC. It translates to CASSLIAWATGD. The CDR3 reads in full as CASSLIAWATGDYTF.